Listed below are T cell receptor beta chains from one sample, sequenced in a study of blood T cell repertoires in COVID-19. Repertoires were generated with immunoSEQ multiplex PCR, while TCRdb's copy carries only in-frame clones and drops some. The data hold more than 250,000 clones, with under 90% observed a single time. Source material: peripheral blood. The receptors originated from a human donor in a cohort sampled during active COVID-19. CDR3s include the opening cysteine and the closing phenylalanine or tryptophan. Each record gives: clone size, D gene, V gene, J gene, CDR3 DNA, CDR3 protein. A D gene is named only where the DNA matches it firmly. For some rows the clone size is stated as once, few or many, or as a class when expanded; others skip it.

-	TRBD1	TRBV7-9	TRBJ1-1	TGTGCCAGCAGCTTAGTTCCGGAGGGGGCGGAAGCTTTCTTT	CASSLVPEGAEAFF
-	-	TRBV19	TRBJ2-4	TGTGCCAGTAGTTCCTGGCTAGCCAAAAACATTCAGTACTTC	CASSSWLAKNIQYF
-	TRBD2	TRBV7-6	TRBJ2-3	TGTGCCAGCAGCATGGTAGCGGGGGGGCTGACAGATACGCAGTATTTT	CASSMVAGGLTDTQYF
-	-	TRBV6-5	TRBJ2-7	TGTGCCAGCAGTTGGGAGCTATCCTACGAGCAGTACTTC	CASSWELSYEQYF
-	TRBD1	TRBV2	TRBJ2-1	TGTGCCAGCAGGGGGACAGGGGCCCACAATGAGCAGTTCTTC	CASRGTGAHNEQFF
-	-	TRBV28	TRBJ2-7	TGTGCCAGCAGTTACAGGGTCGAGCAGTACTTC	CASSYRVEQYF
-	TRBD2	TRBV5-1	TRBJ2-1	TGCGCCAGCAGCTTGGTTCCCGGGAGGTCGGGCAATGAGCAGTTCTTC	CASSLVPGRSGNEQFF
-	-	TRBV11-2	TRBJ2-5	TGTGCCAGCAGCCCGAGGCTCGGGGAAGAGACCCAGTACTTC	CASSPRLGEETQYF
-	TRBD1	TRBV7-9	TRBJ2-5	TGTGCCAGCAGCGTCGGGACAGGACAAGAGACCCAGTACTTC	CASSVGTGQETQYF
-	-	TRBV4-2	TRBJ2-3	TGTGCCAGCAGCCAAGGGGTCGCGGGGTTGGATACGCAGTATTTT	CASSQGVAGLDTQYF
-	-	TRBV27	TRBJ1-1	TGTGCCAGCAGTTTATCCCCGGGACAATACTACACTGAAGCTTTCTTT	CASSLSPGQYYTEAFF
-	TRBD2	TRBV4-2	TRBJ2-7	TGTGCCAGCAGCCAAGAGGATAGCGGGGCCTACGAGCAGTACTTC	CASSQEDSGAYEQYF
-	TRBD1	TRBV11-3	TRBJ1-6	TGTGCCAGCAGCTTAGGACAGGGTAAACCCCTCCACTTT	CASSLGQGKPLHF
-	TRBD1	TRBV5-4	TRBJ2-3	TGTGCCAGTGCGGGACAGGTAACAGATACGCAGTATTTT	CASAGQVTDTQYF
-	TRBD1	TRBV7-2	TRBJ1-3	TGTGCCAGCAGCTCTACAGGGGGCGTAGGTGGAAACACCATATATTTT	CASSSTGGVGGNTIYF
-	TRBD1	TRBV5-1	TRBJ2-1	TGCGCCAGCAGCTATCCACGGGACAGGGGGCGAAAAAATGAGCAGTTCTTC	CASSYPRDRGRKNEQFF
-	TRBD2	TRBV18	TRBJ2-7	TGTGCCAGCTCACTGAACAGGGGAAGACTAGCGGGAGATCGGTCCTACGAGCAGTACTTC	CASSLNRGRLAGDRSYEQYF
-	TRBD1	TRBV11-2	TRBJ1-1	TGTGCCAGCAGCTTATCCCGGGACAGGGTCTCTATGAACACTGAAGCTTTCTTT	CASSLSRDRVSMNTEAFF
once	-	TRBV29-1	TRBJ1-1	TGCAGCGTTGAGTCTGCCCGAACATGGAGGAACACTGAAGCTTTCTTT	CSVESARTWRNTEAFF
-	-	TRBV12-3/TRBV12-4	TRBJ2-2	TGTGCCAGCAGCCAGAACACCGGGGAGCTGTTTTTT	CASSQNTGELFF
-	-	TRBV6-1	TRBJ2-7	TGTGCCAGCAGCGTTTCGGGGATAGCCTACGAGCAGTACTTC	CASSVSGIAYEQYF
-	TRBD1	TRBV10-3	TRBJ1-1	TGTGCCATCAGGGGGTCTACAGGGGAACTGAACACTGAAGCTTTCTTT	CAIRGSTGELNTEAFF
-	-	TRBV5-4	TRBJ2-3	TGTGCCAGCAGCAAAAAGAGACAAGGCGTCACAGATACGCAGTATTTT	CASSKKRQGVTDTQYF